One T cell receptor beta chain is described in this entry. Its antigen is currently unknown. This sample stems from a study of graft-versus-host responses after intestinal transplantation. Background on the study: All recipients got anti-thymocyte globulin induction, then tacrolimus and steroids for about 3 years.

Study-wide results and caveats: Recipient marrow harbored GvH clones, some of which surfaced first in ileum or blood.

J gave up 8 bases and V 4 bases, and 4 bases lay outside the gene matches. Germline assignment: CDR1 SSHAT and CDR2 FNYEAQ (reference sequence). The CDR3 totals 13 residues. Some clones are missing from TCRdb's copy, which holds only in-frame ones; the method was immunoSEQ multiplex PCR. The profile covers about 94,000 clones, with 91% appearing a single time and 0.5% taken by the ten largest. The chain employs TRBV7-7 and TRBJ2-1; 8 nucleotides line up with TRBD2. The sequencing used unstimulated CD8+ T cells sorted from spleen or lymph node cells, collected before intestinal transplant. The clonotype was recovered from a human donor who received an intestinal transplant. This CDR3 reads CASSSGGAHEQFF. The CDR3 bases are TGTGCCAGCAGCTCCGGGGGGGCGCATGAGCAGTTCTTC.